The 3 T cell receptor beta chains below come from one sample, sequenced in a study of naive and memory T cell subsets. Study-wide results and limits: Especially in CD8 cells, naive repertoires contained a few larger clonotypes, possibly CD45RA-re-expressing memory cells.

These receptors' antigens are unknown. Two oligonucleotides, mixed equimolar, formed the beta constant-region primer covering TRBC1 and TRBC2. The ligated cDNA underwent four PCR rounds using SP2 and nested alpha and beta constant-region primers. MiXCR was run by TCRdb on the UMI-ligation and nested PCR reads, yielding one entry per CDR3 protein. The sample has fewer than 150,000 distinct CDR3 sequences, about a fifth seen once. The sequenced material came from naive CD8+ T cells from blood. All receptors derive from a human donor in good health.

This clonotype was detected only a few times. The CDR3: CASSWNGGQWRGIYNEQFF. In DNA, the CDR3 is TGCGCCAGCAGTTGGAACGGCGGCCAGTGGCGGGGGATCTACAATGAGCAGTTCTTC. The chain has TRBV5-1 and TRBJ2-1, with TRBD2 matching 7 bases. Per germline, CDR1 SGHRS and CDR2 YFSETQ. The CDR3 is 19 amino acids. The ends lost 5 bases at V and 3 bases at J; junction bases unmatched: 20. The variable domain in full, completed from reference TRBV5-1 and TRBJ2-1, reads KAGVTQTPRYLIKTRGQQVTLSCSPISGHRSVSWYQQTPGQGLQFLFEYFSETQRNKGNFPGRFSGRQFSNSRSEMNVSTLELGDSALYLCASSWNGGQWRGIYNEQFFGPGTRLTVL.

The rearrangement links TRBV4-3 to TRBJ2-1, with D perhaps TRBD1 (5 bases). The CDR3 sequence is 13 residues long. Germline CDR1 is LGHNA and CDR2 is YSLEER. Trimming stripped 0 bases from V and 6 bases from J, with 6 bases between. The CDR3, as DNA: TGCGCCAGCAGCCAAGAGGGGCCCAATGAGCAGTTCTTC. Amino acid sequence: CASSQEGPNEQFF.

The chain joins TRBV5-5 to TRBJ2-1; 10 bases match TRBD2. The length of the CDR3 is 16 residues. The V segment lost 9 bases and the J segment 4 bases; nucleotides outside the gene matches: 13. Germline CDR1 is SGHKS and CDR2 is YYEKEE (reference sequence). The CDR3: CATSRAGGPIYNEQFF. The CDR3 DNA reads as TGTGCCACCTCGAGAGCGGGAGGGCCGATATACAATGAGCAGTTCTTC.